The 4 T cell receptor beta chains in this list originate from one sample, sequenced in a study of T cell responses to AZD1222 COVID-19 vaccine. TCRdb's table, derived via immunoSEQ multiplex PCR, lists solely in-frame clones and lacks some. Here the sample spans some 110,000 clones, 75% to 90% being singletons. The source was peripheral blood, collected 28 days after the second AZD1222 dose. The receptor source for this set is an adult who received the AZD1222 COVID-19 vaccine.

V and J are TRBV12-5 and TRBJ2-2, with D possibly TRBD2 on 5 matching bases. V dropped 0 bases and J dropped 0 bases, with 20 bases sitting between them. Germline V gives CDR1 LGHNT, CDR2 FRNRAP. CDR3 length: 20 residues. The CDR3 reads CASGLVQLGVAPSNTGELFF. The CDR3 region has the DNA TGTGCTAGTGGTTTGGTACAGCTCGGGGTAGCGCCTTCGAACACCGGGGAGCTGTTTTTT.

The rearrangement uses TRBV30 and TRBJ1-4, with TRBD1 as a possible D gene (6 bases). V dropped 0 bases and J dropped 7 bases, with 15 bases sitting between them. CDR3 length: 15 residues. The germline gives CDR1 GTSNPN, CDR2 SVGIG (reference sequence). CDR3 amino acids: CAWSVQGLIGEKLFF. The CDR3 DNA follows: TGTGCCTGGAGTGTACAGGGTCTAATAGGTGAAAAACTGTTTTTT.

The V gene is TRBV28, the J gene TRBJ2-7; D possibly corresponds to TRBD1 (6 bases). V lost 5 bases, J lost 5 bases, and 25 bases lay in between. CDR3 length: 17 residues. Per the germline V gene, CDR1 is MDHEN and CDR2 is SYDVKM. The DNA for the CDR3 is TGTGCCAGCAGTCCCCGGCTTTCCCCCAGGGGATTCAACGAGCAGTACTTC. Translated, it gives CASSPRLSPRGFNEQYF.

The sample holds a few counts of this clone. The V call is TRBV5-8, the J call TRBJ1-5, with D unclear. This CDR3 is 15 amino acids long. V lost 0 bases and J 8 bases, leaving 15 bases between the germline ends. In germline, CDR1 is SGHTS, CDR2 YDEGEE. This CDR3 is CASSLAREGPEPQHF. In DNA form, the CDR3 reads TGTGCCAGCAGCTTGGCCCGAGAGGGTCCGGAGCCCCAGCATTTT.